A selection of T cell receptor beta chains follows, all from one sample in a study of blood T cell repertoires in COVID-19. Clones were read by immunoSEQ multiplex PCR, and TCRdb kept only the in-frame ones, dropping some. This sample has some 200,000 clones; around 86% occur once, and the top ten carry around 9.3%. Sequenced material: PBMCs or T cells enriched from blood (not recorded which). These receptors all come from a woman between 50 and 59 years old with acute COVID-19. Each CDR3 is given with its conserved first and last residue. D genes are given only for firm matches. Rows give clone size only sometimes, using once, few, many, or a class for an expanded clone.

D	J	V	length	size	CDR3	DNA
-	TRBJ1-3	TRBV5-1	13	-	CASSLQTGNTIYF	TGCGCCAGCAGCTTGCAAACTGGAAACACCATATATTTT
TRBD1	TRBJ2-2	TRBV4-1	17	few	CASSQENRGTYVRELFF	TGCGCCAGCAGCCAGGAGAACAGGGGGACTTACGTCCGGGAGCTGTTTTTT
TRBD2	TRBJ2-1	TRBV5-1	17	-	CASSFSSTGGTNNEQFF	TGCGCCAGCAGCTTTAGTTCCACGGGGGGTACTAACAATGAGCAGTTCTTC
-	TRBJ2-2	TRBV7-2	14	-	CASTTSGNTGELFF	TGTGCCAGTACCACGAGCGGGAACACCGGGGAGCTGTTTTTT
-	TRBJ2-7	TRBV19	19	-	CASSIDPWRTNSNLHEQYF	TGTGCCAGTAGTATAGATCCGTGGAGGACCAACTCTAATCTCCACGAGCAGTACTTC
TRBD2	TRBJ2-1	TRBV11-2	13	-	CASSLDFAGGQFF	TGTGCCAGCAGCTTAGATTTCGCGGGGGGGCAGTTCTTC
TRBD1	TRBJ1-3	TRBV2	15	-	CASSSTGVSGNTIYF	TGTGCCAGCAGCTCTACAGGGGTATCTGGAAACACCATATATTTT
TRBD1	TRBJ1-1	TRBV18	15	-	CASSPRGQGLTEAFF	TGTGCCAGCTCACCAAGAGGACAGGGGTTAACTGAAGCTTTCTTT
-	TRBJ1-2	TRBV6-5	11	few	CASTDYYGYTF	TGTGCCAGCACCGACTACTATGGCTACACCTTC
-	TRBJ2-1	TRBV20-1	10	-	CSGQGNEQFF	TGCAGTGGCCAGGGGAATGAGCAGTTCTTC
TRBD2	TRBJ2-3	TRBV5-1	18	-	CASSSVTSGGLRSDTQYF	TGCGCCAGCAGCTCCGTGACTAGCGGGGGCCTACGCTCGGATACGCAGTATTTT
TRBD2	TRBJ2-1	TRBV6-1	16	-	CASSEVLAATYNEQFF	TGTGCCAGCAGTGAGGTCCTAGCGGCGACCTACAATGAGCAGTTCTTC
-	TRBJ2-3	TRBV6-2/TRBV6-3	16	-	CASSYENRQITDTQYF	TGTGCCAGCAGTTATGAAAACAGGCAAATCACAGATACGCAGTATTTT
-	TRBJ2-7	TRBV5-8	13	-	CASSRTLSYEQYF	TGTGCCAGCAGCCGGACACTGAGCTACGAGCAGTACTTC
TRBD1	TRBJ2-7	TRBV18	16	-	CASSPRTGQGPYEQYF	TGTGCCAGCTCACCACGCACGGGACAGGGACCCTACGAGCAGTACTTC
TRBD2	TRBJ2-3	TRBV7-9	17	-	CASSLGLAGGPWNTQYF	TGTGCCAGCAGCCTGGGACTAGCGGGGGGGCCATGGAATACGCAGTATTTT
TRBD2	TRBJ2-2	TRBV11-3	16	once	CASSLGTSVNTGELFF	TGTGCCAGCAGCTTAGGGACTAGCGTGAACACCGGGGAGCTGTTTTTT
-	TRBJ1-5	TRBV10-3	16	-	CAISESPQAGNQPQHF	TGTGCCATCAGTGAGTCACCACAGGCAGGCAATCAGCCCCAGCATTTT
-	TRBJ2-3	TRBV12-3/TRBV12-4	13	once	CANSGSSTDTQYF	TGTGCCAACTCGGGTTCTAGCACAGATACGCAGTATTTT
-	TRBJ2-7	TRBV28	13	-	CASSFGGAREQYF	TGTGCCAGCAGTTTTGGAGGAGCAAGGGAGCAGTACTTC
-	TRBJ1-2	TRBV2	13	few	CASSETGTYGYTF	TGTGCCAGCAGTGAGACAGGTACCTATGGCTACACCTTC
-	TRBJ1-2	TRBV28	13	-	CASSLWPGDGYTF	TGTGCCAGCAGTTTATGGCCGGGGGATGGCTACACCTTC
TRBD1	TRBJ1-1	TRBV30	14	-	CAWSRGQGNTEAFF	TGTGCCTGGAGTAGGGGACAGGGGAATACTGAAGCTTTCTTT
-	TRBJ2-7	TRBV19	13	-	CASSSGNLREQYF	TGTGCCAGTAGTTCGGGAAACTTGAGGGAGCAGTACTTC
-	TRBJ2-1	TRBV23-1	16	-	CASSQGAGPPSNEQFF	TGCGCCAGCAGTCAAGGGGCGGGACCTCCGAGCAATGAGCAGTTCTTC
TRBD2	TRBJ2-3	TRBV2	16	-	CASSEGAGVREDTQYF	TGTGCCAGCAGTGAAGGGGCGGGAGTTAGGGAAGATACGCAGTATTTT
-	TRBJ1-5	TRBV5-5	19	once	CASSLAVTGSLRHNQPQHF	TGTGCCAGCAGCTTGGCCGTAACTGGGTCCTTGCGGCACAATCAGCCCCAGCATTTT
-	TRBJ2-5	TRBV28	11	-	CASSAAETQYF	TGTGCCAGCAGCGCAGCGGAGACCCAGTACTTC
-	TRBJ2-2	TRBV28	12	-	CASREDTGELFF	TGTGCCAGCAGGGAGGACACCGGGGAGCTGTTTTTT
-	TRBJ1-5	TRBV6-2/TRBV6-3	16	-	CASSYGKLTGNQPQHF	TGTGCCAGCAGTTACGGCAAATTGACGGGGAATCAGCCCCAGCATTTT
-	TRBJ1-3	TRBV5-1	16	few	CASSLEVTATGNTIYF	TGCGCCAGCAGCTTGGAGGTGACAGCGACTGGAAACACCATATATTTT
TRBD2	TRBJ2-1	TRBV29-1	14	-	CSVPGLAGEGEQFF	TGCAGCGTGCCCGGACTAGCGGGAGAAGGTGAGCAGTTCTTC
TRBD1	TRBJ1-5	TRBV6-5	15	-	CASTDGQGLTQPQHF	TGTGCCAGCACCGACGGACAGGGCTTGACTCAGCCCCAGCATTTT
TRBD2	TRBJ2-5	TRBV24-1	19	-	CATSDPREAGGRRQETQYF	TGTGCCACCAGTGATCCCCGGGAGGCGGGAGGGAGGCGCCAAGAGACCCAGTACTTC
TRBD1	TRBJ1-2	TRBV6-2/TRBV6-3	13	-	CASSRDRDYGYTF	TGTGCCAGCAGCCGAGACAGGGACTATGGCTACACCTTC
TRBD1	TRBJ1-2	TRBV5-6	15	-	CASSNDRVPSYGYTF	TGTGCCAGCAGCAACGACAGGGTCCCTAGCTATGGCTACACCTTC
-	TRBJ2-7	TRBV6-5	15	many	CASYPGTPPSGEQYF	TGTGCCAGCTACCCCGGGACACCTCCCTCCGGCGAGCAGTACTTC
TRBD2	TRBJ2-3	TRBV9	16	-	CASSVGTSGGTDTQYF	TGTGCCAGCAGCGTAGGGACTAGCGGGGGGACAGATACGCAGTATTTT
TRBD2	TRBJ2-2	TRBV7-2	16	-	CASSMGLAVFTGELFF	TGTGCCAGCAGCATGGGACTAGCGGTTTTCACCGGGGAGCTGTTTTTT
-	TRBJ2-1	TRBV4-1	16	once	CASSSPERDSYNEQFF	TGCGCCAGCAGCTCTCCGGAGCGAGACTCCTACAATGAGCAGTTCTTC
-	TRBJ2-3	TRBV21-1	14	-	CASSQKQGTRCQYF	TGTGCCAGCAGCCAAAAGCAAGGGACACGGTGCCAGTATTTT
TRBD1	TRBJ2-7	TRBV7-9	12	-	CASSSGGTGQYF	TGTGCCAGCAGCTCAGGGGGGACAGGCCAGTACTTC